A single sample gave rise to the 32 T cell receptor beta chains below, sequenced in a study of blood T cells in healthy people across ages. Primed by a sample-barcoded 5' primer and a J-beta primer mix, a second PCR proceeded for 7 to 11 cycles. A single record per CDR3 protein comes from TCRdb applying MiXCR to the 5' RACE reads. The table records about 690,000 distinct CDR3 sequences, about 43% of them present only once. The sample comprised blood. The source of these receptors is a man older than 75 in good health.

This clonotype was seen a few times. This chain joins TRBV7-9 and TRBJ2-5, with D perhaps given as TRBD1 or TRBD2 (5 bases each). This CDR3 is built from 15 residues. V was trimmed by 1 base and J by 1 base, leaving 10 bases between them. The germline V gene encodes CDR1 SEHNR and CDR2 FQNEAQ (reference sequence). As DNA, the CDR3 is TGTGCCAGCAGCTTAGGGGGGACGTTCCAAGAGACCCAGTACTTC. Translating gives CASSLGGTFQETQYF.

This clonotype was seen many times. The chain carries TRBV7-2 and TRBJ2-5; D gene unclear. V lost 5 bases and J lost 4, with 17 bases in between. CDR3 length equals 15 residues. Germline lookup yields CDR1 SGHTA and CDR2 FQGNSA. DNA of the CDR3: TGTGCCAGCAGCACCCAGGCCTCCAAGAGAGAGACCCAGTACTTC. Its translation: CASSTQASKRETQYF. Variable domain in full (rest from reference TRBV7-2 and TRBJ2-5): GAGVSQSPSNKVTEKGKDVELRCDPISGHTALYWYRQSLGQGLEFLIYFQGNSAPDKSGLPSDRFSAERTGGSVSTLTIQRTQQEDSAVYLCASSTQASKRETQYFGPGTRLLVL.

This clonotype has only a few counts. The V and J genes are TRBV6-6 and TRBJ2-3; D may be TRBD2 (5 bases). The CDR3 totals 13 residues. V was cut by 6 bases and J by 5 bases, with 12 bases left in between. The germline V gene encodes CDR1 MNHNY and CDR2 SVGAGI (reference sequence). The CDR3 DNA reads TGTGCCAGCAGGATCCTAGCAGGAGATACGCAGTATTTT. It codes for CASRILAGDTQYF.

V and J are TRBV20-1 and TRBJ2-6; D is perhaps TRBD1 (6 bases). Looked up from germline, CDR1 is DFQATT and CDR2 is SNEGSKA (reference sequence). This CDR3 spans 14 amino acids. The ends were cut back, 4 bases at V and 1 base at J, with 8 bases in the middle. In DNA form, the CDR3 reads TGCAGTGCTACAGGGGATTCTGGGGCCAACGTCCTGACTTTC. It encodes CSATGDSGANVLTF.

This clonotype was detected a few times. The chain links TRBV7-2 to TRBJ1-6, with D unclear. Germline values: CDR1 SGHTA, CDR2 FQGNSA. CDR3 length: 12 amino acids. Trimming removed 5 bases from V and 8 bases from J, with 7 bases in between. The CDR3 nucleotides read TGTGCCAGCAGCCCGGGGTATTCACCCCTCCACTTT. This sequence encodes CASSPGYSPLHF.

This clonotype showed up just a few times. The rearrangement joins TRBV21-1 to TRBJ1-5. TRBV21-1 is tagged as a pseudogene. The CDR3 consists of 16 residues. In DNA, the CDR3 is TGTGCCAGCAGCAATTCATGCAAGAATAGCAATCAGCCCCAGCATTTT. It yields the protein CASSNSCKNSNQPQHF.

In this sample, this clonotype turned up once. The chain carries TRBV6-6 and TRBJ1-1, with a possible D match to TRBD1 (6 bases). Germline V lookup: CDR1 MNHNY, CDR2 SVGAGI (reference sequence). V was pared by 9 bases and J by 12 bases, with 32 bases between. This CDR3 is built from 16 residues. Here the CDR3 DNA reads TGTGCCAGTAGTCACCAACCTCGGGACATTACCCGAAATTCTTTCTTT. The encoded protein is CASSHQPRDITRNSFF.

The chain combines TRBV3-1 with TRBJ2-5; a possible D gene is TRBD1 (6 bases). Germline-derived CDR1 and CDR2 are LGHDT and YNNKEL (reference sequence). The CDR3 sequence is 18 residues long. V gave up 4 bases and J gave up 0 bases, with 21 bases separating them. As DNA, the CDR3 is TGTGCCAGCAGCCTAATAAGACCAGGGGCCTCACACCAAGAGACCCAGTACTTC. Translating it yields CASSLIRPGASHQETQYF.

The V call is TRBV6-1, the J call TRBJ1-1; a possible D gene is TRBD1 (6 bases). Per germline, CDR1 MNHNS and CDR2 SASEGT. The CDR3 length is 14 residues. Trimming cost V 6 bases and J 3 bases, with 14 bases left between them. The CDR3 sequence is CASRVTGRDTEAFF. Here the CDR3 DNA reads TGTGCCAGCAGGGTGACAGGACGGGACACTGAAGCTTTCTTT.

The CDR3 nucleotides are TGCAGTACCCATACTCAGGGTTGGCGGGGCTACACCTTC. Residues: CSTHTQGWRGYTF. The chain recombines TRBV29-1 with TRBJ1-2, with D perhaps matching TRBD1 (5 bases). Germline V gene lookup returns CDR1 SQVTM and CDR2 ANQGSEA. This CDR3 is built from 13 residues.

The chain links TRBV5-1 to TRBJ1-1; 8 bases agree with TRBD1. The CDR3 consists of 14 residues. Trimming at V came to 4 bases and at J to 1 base, leaving 3 bases not matched to a gene. The germline V gene encodes CDR1 SGHRS and CDR2 YFSETQ. The CDR3 here is CASSDRGPNTEAFF. The CDR3 bases are TGCGCCAGCAGCGACAGGGGACCGAACACTGAAGCTTTCTTT.

CDR3 protein: CASSTSGRAFDEQFF. CDR3 bases: TGTGCCAGCAGTACTAGCGGGAGGGCCTTCGATGAGCAGTTCTTC. The V call is TRBV7-3, the J call TRBJ2-1; 13 bases agree with TRBD2. The junction had 7 bases not matched to a gene; V was cut back by 6 bases and J by 8 bases. CDR3 length: 15 residues. In germline, CDR1 is SGHTA, CDR2 FQGTGA. Combining the CDR3 with reference TRBV7-3 and TRBJ2-1 gives the whole variable domain GAGVSQTPSNKVTEKGKYVELRCDPISGHTALYWYRQSLGQGPEFLIYFQGTGAADDSGLPNDRFFAVRPEGSVSTLKIQRTERGDSAVYLCASSTSGRAFDEQFFGPGTRLTVL.

The CDR3 loop is CTSSLRVDRIALGANVLTF. CDR3 in DNA: TGTACCAGCAGCTTACGGGTGGACAGGATAGCCCTCGGGGCCAACGTCCTGACTTTC. The genes are TRBV7-2 and TRBJ2-6; 7 bases align to TRBD1. CDR3 size: 19 residues. V gave up 2 bases and J gave up 4 bases; unmatched junction bases: 14. The V gene's germline CDR1 is SGHTA and CDR2 FQGNSA.

The J gene is TRBJ2-5, the V gene TRBV27; D unresolved. This CDR3 has 14 amino acids. Trimming stripped 3 bases from V and 1 base from J, with 9 bases between. The germline gives CDR1 MNHEY, CDR2 SMNVEV (reference sequence). The CDR3 DNA is TGTGCCAGCAGTTTCAAGTGGGCCCAAGAGACCCAGTACTTC. This encodes CASSFKWAQETQYF.

There are a few counts of this clonotype. The genes are TRBV3-1 and TRBJ2-7; D is tentatively TRBD1 or TRBD2 (5 bases each). V lost 5 bases and J 0 bases, leaving 20 bases between the germline ends. This CDR3 spans 17 amino acids. CDR1 is LGHDT, CDR2 YNNKEL, per germline (reference sequence). The CDR3 DNA reads TGTGCCAGCAGCACCGCCGGGACCGAAAGGAGCTCCTACGAGCAGTACTTC. Translated, it gives CASSTAGTERSSYEQYF.

The rearrangement links TRBV6-2 or TRBV6-3 to TRBJ2-7; D may be TRBD1 or TRBD2 (5 bases each). The ends were cut back, 10 bases at V and 7 bases at J, with 23 bases in the middle. The CDR3 totals 14 residues. The germline gives CDR1 MNHEY, CDR2 SVGEGT. In DNA form, the CDR3 reads TGTGCCATCAAGAGGGGAGCGCTATACAATGAGCAGTACTTC. Translation gives CAIKRGALYNEQYF.

This clonotype has more than one count but fewer than ten. Written as DNA, the CDR3 is TGTGCCAGCAGTTTATCTCCACCGATAACCTACAATGAGCAGTTCTTC. It codes for CASSLSPPITYNEQFF. This sequence joins TRBV27 and TRBJ2-1; no definite D call. This CDR3 is 16 amino acids long. The germline V and J ends were trimmed by 0 bases and 2 bases, with 11 bases remaining between them. Per the germline V gene, CDR1 is MNHEY and CDR2 is SMNVEV (reference sequence).

There are a few counts of this clonotype. The gene calls are TRBV4-1 and TRBJ1-5; D perhaps matches TRBD1 (6 bases). This CDR3 spans 18 amino acids. Trimming shortened V by 0 bases and J by 4 bases, and 19 bases separated the two germline ends. The V gene's germline CDR1 is MGHRA and CDR2 YSYEKL. For the CDR3, the DNA is TGCGCCAGCAGCCAAGATCACTTGACAGGTGTTAAAAATCAGCCCCAGCATTTT. Translating it yields CASSQDHLTGVKNQPQHF.

The chain carries TRBV7-2 and TRBJ2-2, with 9 positions matching TRBD1. The V gene's germline CDR1 is SGHTA and CDR2 FQGNSA. The CDR3 loop spans 15 amino acids. J lost 6 bases, V lost 5 bases, and 7 bases had no gene match. The CDR3 region is CASSRQGGLSGELFF. The CDR3 coding sequence is TGTGCCAGCAGCAGACAGGGGGGTCTATCCGGGGAGCTGTTTTTT.

This clonotype was seen many times. The rearrangement uses TRBV6-2 or TRBV6-3 and TRBJ2-7; 10 nucleotides agree with TRBD2. V trimming: 2 bases; J trimming: 2 bases; junction bases outside the gene matches: 3. Germline CDR1 is MNHEY and CDR2 is SVGEGT. The CDR3 covers 15 residues. The DNA of the CDR3 is TGTGCCAGCAGTTACGGGACTAGCGTTCCCTACGAGCAGTACTTC. Protein sequence: CASSYGTSVPYEQYF.

This chain connects TRBV20-1 to TRBJ2-1, with 11 bases lining up with TRBD1. CDR1 and CDR2 (germline): DFQATT, SNEGSKA (reference sequence). The CDR3 is 14 residues long. Unmatched junction bases numbered 6, after V lost 5 bases and J lost 6 bases. DNA of the CDR3: TGCAGTGCTGCCCCGGGACAGGGGGGCAATGAGCAGTTCTTC. It is translated as CSAAPGQGGNEQFF.

The V and J genes are TRBV7-9 and TRBJ2-2; D is possibly TRBD1 or TRBD2 (5 bases each). The CDR3 totals 15 residues. Germline CDR1 SEHNR, CDR2 FQNEAQ (reference sequence). Trimming pared 1 base from V and 4 bases from J, leaving 10 bases between. The CDR3 DNA sequence: TGTGCCAGCAGCTTAGGGCCAGGGACCACCGGGGAGCTGTTTTTT. Amino acid sequence: CASSLGPGTTGELFF.

This clonotype was seen a handful of times. The genes are TRBV4-3 and TRBJ2-7; tentative D call: TRBD1 (6 bases). V was clipped by 1 base and J by 0 bases, with 13 bases between them. This CDR3 has 16 amino acids. CDR1 is LGHNA and CDR2 is YSLEER in the germline V gene. CDR3 bases: TGCGCCAGCAGCCAAGGTTCCGGGACACTCTCCTACGAGCAGTACTTC. It encodes CASSQGSGTLSYEQYF.

This rearrangement joins TRBV7-9 to TRBJ1-1; 9 nucleotides agree with TRBD1. J was trimmed by 4 bases and V by 5 bases; bases with no gene match: 8. Per the germline V gene, CDR1 is SEHNR and CDR2 is FQNEAQ (reference sequence). The length of the CDR3 is 15 residues. The CDR3 protein is CASSPLTGGGTEAFF. For the CDR3, the DNA is TGTGCCAGCAGCCCCTTAACAGGGGGCGGCACTGAAGCTTTCTTT.

This chain joins TRBV18 and TRBJ2-7; 7 nucleotides agree with TRBD1. The J call may be incorrect, as the DNA end agrees better with TRBJ2-5. Germline CDR1 KGHSH, CDR2 LQKENI. There are 14 residues in the CDR3. The CDR3 reads CASSQDGTAETQYF. CDR3 DNA sequence: TGTGCCAGCTCACAAGATGGGACAGCTGAGACCCAGTACTTC.

The V gene is TRBV28, the J gene TRBJ2-1, with 9 bases that match TRBD2. This CDR3 contains 18 residues. Germline loops: CDR1 MDHEN, CDR2 SYDVKM. With 2 bases clipped from V and 0 bases from J, the junction kept 8 bases outside the gene matches. DNA for the CDR3: TGTGCCAGCAGTTTACATTACGCGGGAGGGGGCTCCTACAATGAGCAGTTCTTC. Its protein is CASSLHYAGGGSYNEQFF.

The rearrangement joins TRBV2 to TRBJ1-1; D may be TRBD1 (6 bases). Germline V gene sequence: CDR1 SNHLY, CDR2 FYNNEI. The V end lost 7 bases, the J end lost 7 bases, and 28 bases lay between the germline ends. The CDR3 has 17 residues. The CDR3 sequence: CASTLTGNRGAWGEAFF. The CDR3 DNA reads as TGTGCCAGCACCCTAACCGGGAACCGGGGGGCCTGGGGTGAAGCTTTCTTT.

The chain carries TRBV5-5 and TRBJ2-1, with 13 bases lining up with TRBD2. CDR3 length: 15 amino acids. V trimming: 6 bases; J trimming: 7 bases; junction bases outside the gene matches: 7. The V gene's germline CDR1 is SGHKS and CDR2 YYEKEE (reference sequence). DNA of the CDR3: TGTGCCAGCACCCAGACTAGCGGGGGGAGAAATGAGCAGTTCTTC. Amino acid sequence: CASTQTSGGRNEQFF.

A word on this clonotype: A junction boundary mismatches the germline segment, possibly from a read error. This chain connects TRBV15 to TRBJ2-3; D possibly corresponds to TRBD2 (7 bases). CDR3 size: 15 residues. Germline CDR1 LNHNV, CDR2 YYDKDF (reference sequence). CDR3 amino acids: CATSREGRETGTQYF. In DNA, the CDR3 is TGTGCCACCAGCAGAGAGGGGCGGGAGACAGGTACGCAGTATTTT.

This clonotype was counted between two and nine times. The gene calls are TRBV5-1 and TRBJ2-5, with a possible D match to TRBD1 (6 bases). With 0 bases removed from V and 11 bases from J, the gap between germline ends came to 17 bases. The CDR3 runs to 14 residues. The germline gives CDR1 SGHRS, CDR2 YFSETQ. CDR3 protein: CASSLEDSYNEQYF. As DNA, the CDR3 is TGCGCCAGCAGCTTGGAGGACAGTTACAATGAGCAGTACTTC. The full variable domain, rest sourced from reference TRBV5-1 and TRBJ2-5, is KAGVTQTPRYLIKTRGQQVTLSCSPISGHRSVSWYQQTPGQGLQFLFEYFSETQRNKGNFPGRFSGRQFSNSRSEMNVSTLELGDSALYLCASSLEDSYNEQYFGPGTRLLVL.

With respect to this clonotype: This may be a read error, as it is one base from a much larger clone. The chain employs TRBV29-1 and TRBJ2-1, with 9 nucleotides matching TRBD2. The CDR3 consists of 14 residues. CDR1 is SQVTM and CDR2 is ANQGSEA in the germline V gene. Trimming removed 1 base from V and 6 bases from J; junction bases left unmatched: 4. In nucleotides, the CDR3 is TGCAGCGTTGAAGCGGGACTAGCCTCCAATGAGCAGTTCTTC. Its translation: CSVEAGLASNEQFF.

V is TRBV10-2 and J is TRBJ2-7; a weak D match, TRBD1 (7 bases). The J call is doubtful: the DNA matches TRBJ2-5 better. The germline CDR1 and CDR2 sequences are WSHSY and SAAADI. CDR3 length equals 15 residues. CDR3 sequence: CASSEGDRDWETQYF. CDR3 in DNA: TGCGCCAGCAGTGAGGGTGACAGGGACTGGGAGACCCAGTACTTC.